These 17 T cell receptor beta chains were all obtained from the same sample, sequenced in a study of human T cells and chemical hapten exposure. Time point: pre-sensitization, week 0. Stated treatment: therapeutic diphenylcyclopropenone sensitization with weekly scalp DPC. TCRdb analysed the RACE reads with MiXCR anew, one entry per CDR3 protein. The table records roughly 250,000 distinct CDR3 sequences, roughly 8.9% of them present only once. Sequencing used whole blood, obtained in connection with sensitization to the hapten diphenylcyclopropenone (DPC). The receptor source for this set is a woman in her forties with alopecia areata. Some clones in this sample may be carry-over from other donors' samples.

The V gene is TRBV29-1, the J gene TRBJ2-2; TRBD1 matches 9 bases. The V gene end was trimmed by 6 bases and the J gene end by 5 bases; junction bases not matched to a gene: 10. The CDR3 is made up of 15 amino acids. Germline assignment: CDR1 SQVTM and CDR2 ANQGSEA. The CDR3: CSVGSYRGQTGELFF. The CDR3 DNA reads TGCAGCGTGGGATCCTACAGGGGGCAAACCGGGGAGCTGTTTTTT.

The chain is built from TRBV5-1 and TRBJ2-2; the match to TRBD1 covers 7 bases. This CDR3 has 14 residues. V gave up 2 bases and J gave up 3 bases; unmatched junction bases: 1. Germline CDR1 is SGHRS and CDR2 is YFSETQ. This CDR3 reads CASSLQGYTGELFF. CDR3 sequence (DNA): TGCGCCAGCAGCTTACAGGGGTACACCGGGGAGCTGTTTTTT.

This clonotype has at least ten counts. The chain links TRBV7-6 to TRBJ2-2, with 7 bases that match TRBD2. The CDR3 loop spans 16 amino acids. Trimming at V came to 1 base and at J to 4 bases, leaving 6 bases not matched to a gene. Germline V CDR1 and CDR2: SGHVS, FNYEAQ. CDR3 in amino acids: CASSLEELAVTGELFF. Here the CDR3 DNA reads TGTGCCAGCAGCTTAGAAGAGCTAGCGGTCACCGGGGAGCTGTTTTTT. The full variable domain, with the rest looked up from reference TRBV7-6 and TRBJ2-2, is GAGVSQSPRYKVTKRGQDVALRCDPISGHVSLYWYRQALGQGPEFLTYFNYEAQQDKSGLPNDRFSAERPEGSISTLTIQRTEQRDSAMYRCASSLEELAVTGELFFGEGSRLTVL.

V and J are TRBV7-2 and TRBJ2-7; 12 positions match TRBD2. The CDR3 has 16 amino acids. V was clipped by 5 bases and J by 0 bases; unmatched bases: 5. Germline CDR1 reads SGHTA; CDR2 reads FQGNSA. In DNA form, the CDR3 reads TGTGCCAGCAGCCCTCGACTAGCGGGGGTCTCCTACGAGCAGTACTTC. Encoded protein: CASSPRLAGVSYEQYF.

This chain joins TRBV20-1 and TRBJ2-5; 8 nucleotides match TRBD2. J gave up 3 bases and V 6 bases, and 12 bases lay outside the gene matches. CDR3 size: 15 residues. CDR1 and CDR2 (germline): DFQATT, SNEGSKA (reference sequence). CDR3 nucleotide sequence: TGCAGTGCATTAGGAAGTAGCGGGAAAAAAGAGACCCAGTACTTC. It encodes CSALGSSGKKETQYF.

This clonotype was recorded at least ten times. This sequence joins TRBV7-6 and TRBJ2-2; TRBD1 or TRBD2 may be the D gene (5 bases each). CDR1 and CDR2 from the germline V gene are SGHVS and FNYEAQ. CDR3 length equals 14 residues. Trimming removed 3 bases at V and 3 bases at J, with 8 bases between. The CDR3 region is CASSLGTHTGELFF. In DNA form, the CDR3 reads TGTGCCAGCAGCTTGGGGACGCACACCGGGGAGCTGTTTTTT.

This clonotype was observed a handful of times. This chain joins TRBV28 and TRBJ1-1, with D unresolved. Germline V gene sequence: CDR1 MDHEN, CDR2 SYDVKM. V was pared by 5 bases and J by 1 base, with 8 bases between. The CDR3 consists of 13 residues. This chain's CDR3 is CASSETANTEAFF. The CDR3 bases are TGTGCCAGCAGTGAAACAGCGAACACTGAAGCTTTCTTT.

This clonotype was counted ten times or more. J is TRBJ2-1 and V is TRBV20-1; 8 bases are shared with TRBD2. The V and J ends lost 4 bases and 5 bases, in that order; junction bases with no gene match: 7. Germline CDR1 is DFQATT and CDR2 is SNEGSKA (reference sequence). The CDR3 runs 14 residues. In DNA form, the CDR3 reads TGCAGTGCTACCAGCGGGAGAATCCACAATGAGCAGTTCTTC. Translating it yields CSATSGRIHNEQFF.

This clonotype has ten or more counts. The chain has TRBV7-9 and TRBJ2-7; D possibly uses TRBD1 or TRBD2 (6 bases each). Germline lookup yields CDR1 SEHNR and CDR2 FQNEAQ (reference sequence). V was trimmed by 5 bases and J by 7 bases, leaving 15 bases between them. This CDR3 is 13 amino acids long. The CDR3 bases are TGTGCCAGCAGCACCGGGGGCAAAAGGGAGCAGTACTTC. Protein: CASSTGGKREQYF.

This clonotype was seen a few times. The chain links TRBV7-8 to TRBJ2-1; maybe TRBD2 (6 bases). V shed 10 bases and J shed 8 bases, with 21 bases lying between them. CDR3 length equals 14 residues. Germline CDR1 and CDR2: SGHVS and FQNEAQ. The DNA for the CDR3 is TGTGCCACCGTACCCGGGACTTTCAAAGATGAGCAGTTCTTC. It is translated as CATVPGTFKDEQFF.

This clonotype came up a few times. The CDR3 nucleotides are TGTGCCAGCAGTCCCCGGACTGTCTCCTACGAGCAGTACTTC. Translating gives CASSPRTVSYEQYF. The chain has TRBV27 and TRBJ2-7; TRBD2 might be the D (5 bases). V lost 5 bases and J lost 0, with 11 bases in between. The CDR3 sequence is 14 residues long. Looked up from germline, CDR1 is MNHEY and CDR2 is SMNVEV (reference sequence).

In its sample, this clonotype was seen a few times. The chain recombines TRBV27 with TRBJ2-1; the D gene is possibly TRBD2 (7 bases). With 5 bases removed from V and 0 bases from J, the gap between germline ends came to 14 bases. This CDR3 comprises 16 residues. The germline CDR1 and CDR2 sequences are MNHEY and SMNVEV (reference sequence). The CDR3 nucleotides read TGTGCCAGCAGTGTACAGGGAGGGAGCTCCTACAATGAGCAGTTCTTC. Translating gives CASSVQGGSSYNEQFF.

This clonotype was observed at least ten times. The CDR3 DNA reads as TGTGCCAGCAGCACGATGACAGGGGGTAATGAAAAACTGTTTTTT. Protein product: CASSTMTGGNEKLFF. This chain connects TRBV28 to TRBJ1-4; 9 bases line up with TRBD1. With 6 bases clipped from V and 4 bases from J, the junction kept 6 bases outside the gene matches. This CDR3 has 15 amino acids. From germline, CDR1 is MDHEN and CDR2 SYDVKM.

Points on this clonotype: Compared with germline, one end of the junction differs, possibly owing to a read error. The rearrangement joins TRBV4-1 to TRBJ2-2, with 8 bases fitting TRBD2. The CDR3 contains 18 residues. Germline V gives CDR1 MGHRA, CDR2 YSYEKL. The DNA for the CDR3 is TGCGCCAGCAGCCACCATCCTACTAGCGGCAGGAACACCGGGGAGCTGTCTTTT. Its protein is CASSHHPTSGRNTGELSF.

The sample holds a few counts of this clonotype. The germline gene is not matched at one end of the junction; a read error may be the cause. The chain recombines TRBV27 with TRBJ2-1; TRBD2 aligns across 8 bases. Germline lookup yields CDR1 MNHEY and CDR2 SMNVEV (reference sequence). The length of the CDR3 is 16 residues. Here the CDR3 reads CASTLTRGGLRNEQFF. The CDR3 region has the DNA TGTGCCAGCACTTTAACGCGCGGGGGGCTTAGGAATGAGCAGTTCTTC.

This clonotype has only a few counts. The chain has TRBV12-3 or TRBV12-4 and TRBJ2-2; 7 bases fit TRBD1. The CDR3 is 15 amino acids. With V trimmed by 3 bases and J by 6 bases, 7 bases remained unmatched. The CDR3 reads CASSFWQGVAGELFF. The CDR3 bases are TGTGCCAGCAGTTTTTGGCAGGGGGTGGCCGGGGAGCTGTTTTTT.

The genes are TRBV4-1 and TRBJ1-6, with a weak D call TRBD1 (5 bases). V lost 4 bases and J 10 bases, leaving 11 bases between the germline ends. The CDR3 totals 13 residues. The germline gives CDR1 MGHRA, CDR2 YSYEKL. Written as DNA, the CDR3 is TGCGCCAGCAGCCCAGGGTTATTCTCACCCCTCCACTTT. Its protein is CASSPGLFSPLHF.